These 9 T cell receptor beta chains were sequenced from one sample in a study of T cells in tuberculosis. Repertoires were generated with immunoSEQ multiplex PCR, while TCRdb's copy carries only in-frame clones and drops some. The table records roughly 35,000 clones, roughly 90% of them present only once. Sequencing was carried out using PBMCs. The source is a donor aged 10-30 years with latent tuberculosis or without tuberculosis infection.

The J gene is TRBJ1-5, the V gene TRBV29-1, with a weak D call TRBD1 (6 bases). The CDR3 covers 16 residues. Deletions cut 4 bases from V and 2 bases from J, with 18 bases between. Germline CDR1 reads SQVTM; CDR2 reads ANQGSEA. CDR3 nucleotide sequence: TGCAGCGTTGCCTCGGGGGGGGGCGAGGGCAATCAGCCCCAGCATTTT. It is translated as CSVASGGGEGNQPQHF.

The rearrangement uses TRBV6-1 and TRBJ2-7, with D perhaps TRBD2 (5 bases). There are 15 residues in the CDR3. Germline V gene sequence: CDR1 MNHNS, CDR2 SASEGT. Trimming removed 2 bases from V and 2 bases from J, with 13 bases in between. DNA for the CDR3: TGTGCCAGCAGTGAACGAGAGGGAAGACCCTACGAGCAGTACTTC. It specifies CASSEREGRPYEQYF.

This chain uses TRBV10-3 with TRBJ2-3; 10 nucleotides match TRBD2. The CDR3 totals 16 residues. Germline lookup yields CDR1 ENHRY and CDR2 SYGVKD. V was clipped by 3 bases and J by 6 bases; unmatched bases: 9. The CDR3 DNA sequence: TGTGCCATCAGTGACTTAGCGGGGGGCCCCTCGGATACGCAGTATTTT. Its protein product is CAISDLAGGPSDTQYF.

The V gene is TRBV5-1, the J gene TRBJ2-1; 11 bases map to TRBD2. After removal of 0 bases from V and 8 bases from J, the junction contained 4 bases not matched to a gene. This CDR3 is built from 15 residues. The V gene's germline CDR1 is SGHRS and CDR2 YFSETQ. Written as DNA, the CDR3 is TGCGCCAGCAGCTTGGCTAGCGGGAGGTATGATGAGCAGTTCTTC. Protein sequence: CASSLASGRYDEQFF.

CDR3 loop: CASSLVQSTDTQYF. In DNA, the CDR3 is TGCGCCAGCAGCTTGGTGCAGTCCACAGATACGCAGTATTTT. The rearrangement links TRBV5-1 to TRBJ2-3, with D unclear. V lost 0 bases, J lost 2 bases, and 7 bases lay in between. Looked up from germline, CDR1 is SGHRS and CDR2 is YFSETQ. The CDR3 sequence is 14 residues long.

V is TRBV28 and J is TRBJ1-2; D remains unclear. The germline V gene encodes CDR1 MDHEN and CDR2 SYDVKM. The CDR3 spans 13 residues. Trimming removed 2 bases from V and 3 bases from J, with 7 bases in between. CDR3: CASSLGEDYGYTF. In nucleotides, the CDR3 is TGTGCCAGCAGTTTAGGGGAGGACTATGGCTACACCTTC.

Written as DNA, the CDR3 is TGTGCCACCACAGAGCGGGGAGCGGTCACTGAAGCTTTCTTT. This translates into CATTERGAVTEAFF. The V and J genes are TRBV6-1 and TRBJ1-1; D not resolved. The CDR3 consists of 14 residues. Trimming pared 10 bases from V and 4 bases from J, leaving 19 bases between. The germline V gene encodes CDR1 MNHNS and CDR2 SASEGT.

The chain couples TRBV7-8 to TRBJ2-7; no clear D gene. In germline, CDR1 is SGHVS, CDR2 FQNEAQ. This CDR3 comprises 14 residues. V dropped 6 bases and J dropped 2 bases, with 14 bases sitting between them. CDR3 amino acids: CASSSEAVPYEQYF. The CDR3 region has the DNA TGTGCCAGCAGTTCTGAGGCGGTACCCTACGAGCAGTACTTC.

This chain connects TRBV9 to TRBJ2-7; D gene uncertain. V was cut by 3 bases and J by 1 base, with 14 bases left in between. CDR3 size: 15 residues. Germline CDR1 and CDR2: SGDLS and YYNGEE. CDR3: CASSGTAQASYEQYF. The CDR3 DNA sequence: TGTGCCAGCAGCGGAACCGCCCAGGCTTCCTACGAGCAGTACTTC.